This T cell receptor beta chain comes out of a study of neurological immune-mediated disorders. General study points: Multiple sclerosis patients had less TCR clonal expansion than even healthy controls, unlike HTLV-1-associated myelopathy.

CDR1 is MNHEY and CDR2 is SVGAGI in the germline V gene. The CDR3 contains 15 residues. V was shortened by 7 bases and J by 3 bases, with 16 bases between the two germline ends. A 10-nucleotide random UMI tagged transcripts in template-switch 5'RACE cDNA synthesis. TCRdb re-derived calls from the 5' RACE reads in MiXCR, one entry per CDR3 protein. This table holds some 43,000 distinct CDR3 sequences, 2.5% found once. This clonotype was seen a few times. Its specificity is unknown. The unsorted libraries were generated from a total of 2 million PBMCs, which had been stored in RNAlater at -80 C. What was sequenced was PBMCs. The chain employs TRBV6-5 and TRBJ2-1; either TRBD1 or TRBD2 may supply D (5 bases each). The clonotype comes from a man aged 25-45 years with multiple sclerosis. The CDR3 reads CASTRGAPGYNEQFF. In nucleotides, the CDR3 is TGTGCCAGCACCCGAGGGGCACCCGGCTACAATGAGCAGTTCTTC.